Here is one TCR beta chain with its context. Its antigen is unknown. Chemo-refractory metastatic non-small-cell lung cancer patients received focal radiation with ipilimumab CTLA-4 blockade. Germline CDR1 MNHEY, CDR2 SVGAGI. The CDR3 length is 15 residues. Trimming removed 6 bases at V and 0 bases at J, with 9 bases between. TCRdb's table, derived via immunoSEQ multiplex PCR, lists solely in-frame clones and lacks some. This sample has tens of thousands of clones, with around 86% found just once. These data come from a study of radiotherapy plus CTLA-4 blockade in lung cancer. The overall study: Objective responses were observed in about a sixth of patients, and disease control was achieved by approximately 32%.

Overall study results and limits: Early clonal dynamics of blood T cells, together with interferon-beta, were reported as the best response predictor. Among blood TCR repertoires after radiotherapy plus ipilimumab, tumor-derived clones expanded.

The specimen comprised peripheral blood, sampled from a patient treated with radiotherapy plus ipilimumab. J is TRBJ2-6 and V is TRBV6-5; D gene uncertain. The sequence derives from a human donor with non-small cell lung cancer who had stable disease on radiotherapy plus ipilimumab. This chain's CDR3 is CASSRGISGANVLTF. In DNA form, the CDR3 reads TGTGCCAGCAGCCGCGGCATCTCTGGGGCCAACGTCCTGACTTTC.